This record concerns one TCR beta chain sequence. Authors' processing steps: It was from reference gene primer amplification that nucleated cell counts were estimated. The method was immunoSEQ multiplex PCR; TCRdb's version includes in-frame clones alone and lacks a portion of them. That table is the source of V, J and clone size, and D and trimming were worked out from the DNA. The sample consists of 200,000 or so clones, just over 85% of them appearing once. This sample was included in a study of blood T cell repertoires in COVID-19. About the study: Whether acute or convalescent, the COVID-19 samples came from the United States, Italy and Spain. In each case, the material was cDNA or gDNA derived from T cells, B-cell-depleted T cells, or PBMCs.

Trimming left V 3 bases short and J 6 bases short, with 11 bases between. The CDR3 consists of 12 residues. Germline CDR1 DFQATT, CDR2 SNEGSKA (reference sequence). This receptor was taken from a man in his fifties with acute or convalescent COVID-19. The sequencing input was peripheral blood. The chain recombines TRBV20-1 with TRBJ1-1; TRBD1 might be the D (5 bases). CDR3 DNA sequence: TGCAGTGCTAGTCGCAGGGAGGCTGAAGCTTTCTTT. This encodes CSASRREAEAFF.